What follows are 27 T cell receptor beta chains derived from one specimen sequenced in a study of response to subunit inactivated influenza vaccine. TCRdb itself ran the RT-PCR reads through MiXCR, one entry per CDR3 protein. The repertoire has about 700,000 distinct CDR3 sequences, roughly 14% of them found once; the top ten carry 6.5% to 8.5%. Here the sequenced sample was PBMCs from blood, taken approximately 15 days before vaccination. The receptor set was obtained from a man over 45 who received an inactivated influenza vaccine.

This clonotype was found many times. The chain combines TRBV7-2 with TRBJ2-3; TRBD2 aligns across 9 bases. Germline CDR1 reads SGHTA; CDR2 reads FQGNSA. CDR3 length: 14 amino acids. With 5 bases clipped from V and 7 bases from J, the junction kept 7 bases outside the gene matches. CDR3 protein: CASSPTSGLNTQYF. In DNA, the CDR3 is TGTGCCAGCAGCCCGACTAGCGGATTAAATACGCAGTATTTT.

A few counts support this clonotype. The chain employs TRBV5-5 and TRBJ1-2, with TRBD1 identical over 9 bases. The germline V gene encodes CDR1 SGHKS and CDR2 YYEKEE (reference sequence). This CDR3 has 15 residues. Germline trimming cut 4 bases from V and 5 bases from J; bases unmatched to any gene: 9. Here the CDR3 reads CASSPTGGSGYGYTF. The CDR3 DNA is TGTGCCAGCAGCCCTACAGGGGGCAGTGGGTATGGCTACACCTTC. Based on the CDR3 plus reference TRBV5-5 and TRBJ1-2, the full variable domain is DAGVTQSPTHLIKTRGQQVTLRCSPISGHKSVSWYQQVLGQGPQFIFQYYEKEERGRGNFPDRFSARQFPNYSSELNVNALLLGDSALYLCASSPTGGSGYGYTFGSGTRLTVV.

This clonotype was observed a handful of times. The chain recombines TRBV6-1 with TRBJ2-5, with 13 bases lining up with TRBD2. Trimming took 5 bases from V and 5 from J; bases not matched to a gene: 17. Germline V gives CDR1 MNHNS, CDR2 SASEGT. This CDR3 has 19 residues. The CDR3 sequence: CASSLRPGLAGTYGETQYF. The CDR3 region has the DNA TGTGCCAGCAGTCTCCGCCCGGGACTAGCGGGAACCTACGGGGAGACCCAGTACTTC.

In this sample, this clonotype turned up many times. This chain joins TRBV7-6 and TRBJ2-5, with TRBD2 as a possible D gene (6 bases). Deletions cut 2 bases from V and 5 bases from J, with 15 bases between. CDR1 SGHVS and CDR2 FNYEAQ come from the germline V gene. CDR3 length: 15 residues. The CDR3: CASSLLGTGGETQYF. CDR3 DNA sequence: TGTGCCAGCAGCTTATTGGGAACCGGAGGGGAGACCCAGTACTTC.

The chain uses TRBV5-1 and TRBJ2-1; 9 bases agree with TRBD2. V gave up 0 bases and J gave up 1 base; unmatched junction bases: 11. This CDR3 comprises 19 residues. The V gene's germline CDR1 is SGHRS and CDR2 YFSETQ. The CDR3 spells CASSLAVAGVVWSYNEQFF. The CDR3 DNA follows: TGCGCCAGCAGCTTGGCGGTAGCGGGAGTAGTATGGTCCTACAATGAGCAGTTCTTC.

V gene TRBV20-1 combines with J gene TRBJ2-1; 13 bases line up with TRBD2. Germline V gene lookup returns CDR1 DFQATT and CDR2 SNEGSKA (reference sequence). V was clipped by 4 bases and J by 6 bases; unmatched bases: 3. The CDR3 sequence is 14 residues long. CDR3 amino acids: CSAKGTSGVNEQFF. In nucleotides, the CDR3 is TGCAGTGCTAAAGGGACTAGCGGGGTCAATGAGCAGTTCTTC.

This clonotype came up a few times. The chain employs TRBV12-3 or TRBV12-4 and TRBJ2-2, with D possibly TRBD2 on 5 matching bases. V gave up 6 bases and J gave up 6 bases, with 11 bases separating them. The CDR3 consists of 13 residues. The CDR3 sequence is CASREVGPGELFF. CDR3 nucleotides: TGTGCCAGCAGGGAGGTTGGTCCCGGGGAGCTGTTTTTT.

The chain joins TRBV12-3 or TRBV12-4 to TRBJ2-6; D ambiguous. The V gene lost 11 bases and the J gene lost 0 bases, with 26 bases spanning the gap. The CDR3 covers 19 residues. CDR3 sequence (DNA): TGTGCCCGAATGGGCATCACTAAAGGAAAGACCTCTGGGGCCAACGTCCTGACTTTC. Translating it yields CARMGITKGKTSGANVLTF.

This clonotype appeared a few times. The J gene is TRBJ2-5, the V gene TRBV12-3 or TRBV12-4; TRBD1 aligns across 8 bases. This CDR3 has 14 amino acids. V gave up 5 bases and J gave up 1 base; unmatched junction bases: 3. CDR3 sequence: CASSKDRVQETQYF. For the CDR3, the DNA is TGTGCCAGCAGTAAGGACAGGGTCCAAGAGACCCAGTACTTC.

V gene TRBV20-1 combines with J gene TRBJ2-1; 7 bases line up with TRBD1. CDR3 length: 15 residues. Germline V gene lookup returns CDR1 DFQATT and CDR2 SNEGSKA (reference sequence). V lost 0 bases to trimming and J lost 6 bases; unmatched junction nucleotides: 8. CDR3 loop: CSARDFTGAPNEQFF. CDR3 DNA: TGCAGTGCTAGAGACTTTACAGGGGCGCCCAATGAGCAGTTCTTC.

This clonotype has a handful of counts. This chain connects TRBV28 to TRBJ1-6; TRBD1 agrees at 8 bases. Unmatched junction bases numbered 7, after V lost 5 bases and J lost 10 bases. This CDR3 comprises 14 residues. Germline CDR1 is MDHEN and CDR2 is SYDVKM. This CDR3 is CASSPQGARSPLHF. Here the CDR3 DNA reads TGTGCCAGCAGTCCCCAGGGGGCTCGCTCACCCCTCCACTTT. The variable domain in full, completed from reference TRBV28 and TRBJ1-6, reads DVKVTQSSRYLVKRTGEKVFLECVQDMDHENMFWYRQDPGLGLRLIYFSYDVKMKEKGDIPEGYSVSREKKERFSLILESASTNQTSMYLCASSPQGARSPLHFGNGTRLTVT.

This clonotype was observed a handful of times. The J gene is TRBJ2-1, the V gene TRBV29-1; 9 bases align to TRBD2. This CDR3 spans 15 amino acids. Trimming took 5 bases from V and 1 from J; bases not matched to a gene: 6. From germline, CDR1 is SQVTM and CDR2 ANQGSEA. The CDR3 bases are TGCAGCGTTCCTAGCGGGACCCGTTCCTACAATGAGCAGTTCTTC. As protein: CSVPSGTRSYNEQFF.

This clonotype appeared many times. This rearrangement joins TRBV2 to TRBJ2-1; unclear D gene. The germline gives CDR1 SNHLY, CDR2 FYNNEI. Trimming took 5 bases from V and 3 from J, leaving 8 bases between them. The CDR3 loop spans 13 amino acids. This CDR3 reads CASSKGNYNEQFF. The CDR3 nucleotides are TGTGCCAGCAGTAAGGGAAACTACAATGAGCAGTTCTTC.

The chain uses TRBV7-8 and TRBJ2-3, with 7 bases that match TRBD2. CDR1 SGHVS and CDR2 FQNEAQ come from the germline V gene. The trim removed 2 bases at V and 0 bases at J, leaving 5 bases unmatched. This CDR3 comprises 16 residues. DNA for the CDR3: TGTGCCAGCAGCTTATCGCTAGCGGCTAGCACAGATACGCAGTATTTT. This gives the protein CASSLSLAASTDTQYF.

The chain links TRBV5-1 to TRBJ1-3; D is perhaps TRBD1 (6 bases). Germline V lookup: CDR1 SGHRS, CDR2 YFSETQ. The germline V and J ends were trimmed by 4 bases and 0 bases, with 11 bases remaining between them. There are 15 residues in the CDR3. CDR3 DNA sequence: TGCGCCAGCAGCGCGGACAGCTACTCTGGAAACACCATATATTTT. Translation gives CASSADSYSGNTIYF.

This clonotype was detected only a few times. V and J are TRBV5-8 and TRBJ1-1; D unclear. Deletions cut 1 base from V and 6 bases from J, with 10 bases between. CDR1 is SGHTS and CDR2 is YDEGEE in the germline V gene. This CDR3 is 13 amino acids long. The CDR3 sequence: CASSLFGSSEAFF. DNA of the CDR3: TGTGCCAGCAGCTTGTTCGGTAGCTCTGAAGCTTTCTTT.

This clonotype was picked up a small number of times. The chain links TRBV12-3 or TRBV12-4 to TRBJ1-1, with 10 bases identical to TRBD1. The junction had 5 bases not matched to a gene; V was cut back by 1 base and J by 6 bases. The CDR3 covers 15 residues. CDR3 DNA sequence: TGTGCCAGCAGTTTAGTCGGGACAGGGGCCGCTGAAGCTTTCTTT. It codes for CASSLVGTGAAEAFF.

This clonotype has a handful of counts. J is TRBJ2-3 and V is TRBV11-1; 9 bases match TRBD2. The germline V gene encodes CDR1 SGHAT and CDR2 FQDESV (reference sequence). This CDR3 is built from 18 residues. After removal of 0 bases from V and 3 bases from J, the junction contained 10 bases not matched to a gene. The CDR3 loop is CASSLAGAGGPRTDTQYF. CDR3 nucleotide sequence: TGTGCCAGCAGCTTAGCGGGGGCGGGGGGGCCTCGGACAGATACGCAGTATTTT.

This clonotype has a count of ten or more. V is TRBV6-2 or TRBV6-3 and J is TRBJ2-1; 16 bases line up with TRBD2. CDR3 size: 18 residues. The J segment lost 7 bases and the V segment lost 2 bases, leaving 8 bases of the junction unmatched. The germline V gene has CDR1 MNHEY and CDR2 SVGEGT. CDR3 nucleotides: TGTGCCAGCAGTTACCCAGGGACTAGCGGGGGGGTGAGAAATGAGCAGTTCTTC. Protein sequence: CASSYPGTSGGVRNEQFF.

The sample holds a few counts of this clonotype. DNA for the CDR3: TGTGCCAGCAGCTTACCGGTTTGGGGCACCGGGGAGCTGTTTTTT. Protein sequence: CASSLPVWGTGELFF. The rearrangement joins TRBV7-9 to TRBJ2-2; D unresolved. Germline-derived CDR1 and CDR2 are SEHNR and FQNEAQ (reference sequence). V was pared by 2 bases and J by 4 bases, with 11 bases between. This CDR3 spans 15 amino acids.

There are many counts of this clonotype. The chain employs TRBV3-1 and TRBJ2-5, with 7 positions matching TRBD2. This CDR3 has 14 amino acids. The germline CDR1 and CDR2 sequences are LGHDT and YNNKEL (reference sequence). Trimming took 3 bases from V and 4 from J; bases not matched to a gene: 5. CDR3 nucleotides: TGTGCCAGCAGCCAGGGGACTACGGGAGAGACCCAGTACTTC. It encodes CASSQGTTGETQYF.

The chain links TRBV5-1 to TRBJ1-1; weak D call: TRBD1 (6 bases). Germline V gene data show CDR1 as SGHRS and CDR2 as YFSETQ. V was trimmed by 1 base and J by 3 bases, leaving 10 bases between them. This CDR3 is built from 14 residues. CDR3 protein: CASSLYRADTEAFF. The CDR3 nucleotides are TGCGCCAGCAGCTTGTACAGGGCCGACACTGAAGCTTTCTTT. Using reference TRBV5-1 and TRBJ1-1 for the parts outside the CDR3, the full variable domain is KAGVTQTPRYLIKTRGQQVTLSCSPISGHRSVSWYQQTPGQGLQFLFEYFSETQRNKGNFPGRFSGRQFSNSRSEMNVSTLELGDSALYLCASSLYRADTEAFFGQGTRLTVV.

For this clonotype: The junction shows a germline mismatch at one end, possibly a read error. The chain uses TRBV20-1 and TRBJ2-3; 7 bases are a match to TRBD2. The germline V gene has CDR1 DFQATT and CDR2 SNEGSKA (reference sequence). The CDR3 spans 16 residues. In DNA, the CDR3 is TGCTGTGCTAGAGCGGCTAGCGGATTTGTTACAGATACGCAGTATTTT. Protein: CCARAASGFVTDTQYF.

The sample holds many counts of this clonotype. The V gene is TRBV7-9, the J gene TRBJ2-7; TRBD1 agrees at 10 bases. J gave up 9 bases and V 7 bases, and 15 bases lay outside the gene matches. CDR1 is SEHNR and CDR2 is FQNEAQ in the germline V gene (reference sequence). There are 15 residues in the CDR3. The CDR3, as DNA: TGTGCCAGCACCGATTCCGGGACAGGGGACAAAGTGCAGTACTTC. Residues: CASTDSGTGDKVQYF.

The chain recombines TRBV19 with TRBJ1-5; 10 bases are a match to TRBD1. The ends lost 6 bases at V and 0 bases at J; junction bases unmatched: 8. Germline lookup yields CDR1 LNHDA and CDR2 SQIVND (reference sequence). This CDR3 spans 17 amino acids. In DNA, the CDR3 is TGTGCCAGTAGACCGGACAGGGGGGCTTATAGCAATCAGCCCCAGCATTTT. Encoded protein: CASRPDRGAYSNQPQHF.

V usage is TRBV9 and J usage is TRBJ2-3, with 8 bases aligning to TRBD2. Looked up from germline, CDR1 is SGDLS and CDR2 is YYNGEE. The CDR3 has 16 residues. J was trimmed by 7 bases and V by 0 bases; bases with no gene match: 10. The CDR3 nucleotides read TGTGCCAGCAGCGTAGGGTCCAGCGGGGGAAGATATACGCAGTATTTT. Translating gives CASSVGSSGGRYTQYF.

The sample holds a few counts of this clonotype. CDR3: CASSPGISTNEKLFF. DNA for the CDR3: TGTGCCAGCAGTCCCGGGATTTCAACTAATGAAAAACTGTTTTTT. This chain links TRBV12-3 or TRBV12-4 with TRBJ1-4; no definite D call. CDR3 length equals 15 residues. Trimming left V 5 bases short and J 0 bases short, with 10 bases between.